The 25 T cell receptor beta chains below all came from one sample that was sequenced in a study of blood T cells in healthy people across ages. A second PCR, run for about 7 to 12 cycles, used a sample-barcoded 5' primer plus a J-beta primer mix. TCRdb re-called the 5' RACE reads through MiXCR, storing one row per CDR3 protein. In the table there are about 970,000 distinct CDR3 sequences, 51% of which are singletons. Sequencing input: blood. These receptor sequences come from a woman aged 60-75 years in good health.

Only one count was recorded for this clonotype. DNA for the CDR3: TGTGCCAGCAGCTTAGCGCGGCGGGAGAGGGATGAGCAGTACTTC. Its translation is CASSLARRERDEQYF. The rearrangement joins TRBV7-2 to TRBJ2-1; 7 nucleotides agree with TRBD2. The J call may be incorrect, as the DNA end agrees better with TRBJ2-7. Looked up from germline, CDR1 is SGHTA and CDR2 is FQGNSA. There are 15 residues in the CDR3.

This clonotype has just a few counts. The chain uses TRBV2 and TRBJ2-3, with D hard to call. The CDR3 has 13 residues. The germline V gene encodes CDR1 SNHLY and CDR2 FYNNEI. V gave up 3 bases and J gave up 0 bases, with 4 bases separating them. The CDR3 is CASSDQSTDTQYF. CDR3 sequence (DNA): TGTGCCAGCAGTGATCAGAGCACAGATACGCAGTATTTT.

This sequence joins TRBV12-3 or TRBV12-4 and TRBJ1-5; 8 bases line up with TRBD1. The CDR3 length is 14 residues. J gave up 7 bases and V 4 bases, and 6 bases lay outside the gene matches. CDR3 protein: CASSSQTGAQPQHF. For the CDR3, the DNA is TGTGCCAGCAGTTCGCAGACAGGGGCCCAGCCCCAGCATTTT.

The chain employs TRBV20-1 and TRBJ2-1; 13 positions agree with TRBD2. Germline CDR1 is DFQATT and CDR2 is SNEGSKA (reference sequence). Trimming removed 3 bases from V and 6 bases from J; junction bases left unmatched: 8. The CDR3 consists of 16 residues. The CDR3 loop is CSASYGGTSGANEQFF. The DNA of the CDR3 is TGCAGTGCTAGTTACGGGGGGACTAGCGGGGCCAATGAGCAGTTCTTC.

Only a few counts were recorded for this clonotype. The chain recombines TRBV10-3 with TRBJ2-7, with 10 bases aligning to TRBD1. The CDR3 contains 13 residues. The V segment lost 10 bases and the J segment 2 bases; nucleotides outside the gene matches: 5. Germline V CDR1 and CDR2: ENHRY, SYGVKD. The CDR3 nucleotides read TGTGCCAGCGGGGGACAGGGGACCTACGAGCAGTACTTC. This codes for CASGGQGTYEQYF.

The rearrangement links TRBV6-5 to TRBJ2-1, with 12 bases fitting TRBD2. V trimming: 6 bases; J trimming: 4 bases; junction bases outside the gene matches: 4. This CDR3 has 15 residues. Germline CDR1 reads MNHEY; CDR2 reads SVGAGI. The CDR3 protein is CASREGTSGYNEQFF. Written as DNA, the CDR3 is TGTGCCAGCAGGGAAGGGACTAGCGGGTACAATGAGCAGTTCTTC.

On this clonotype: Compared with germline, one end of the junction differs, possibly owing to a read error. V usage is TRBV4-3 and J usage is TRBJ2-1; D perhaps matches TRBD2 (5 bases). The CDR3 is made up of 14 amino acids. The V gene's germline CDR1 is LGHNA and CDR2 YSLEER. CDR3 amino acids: CASSQDPGFNGQFF. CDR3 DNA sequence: TGCGCCAGCAGCCAAGATCCGGGGTTCAATGGGCAGTTCTTC.

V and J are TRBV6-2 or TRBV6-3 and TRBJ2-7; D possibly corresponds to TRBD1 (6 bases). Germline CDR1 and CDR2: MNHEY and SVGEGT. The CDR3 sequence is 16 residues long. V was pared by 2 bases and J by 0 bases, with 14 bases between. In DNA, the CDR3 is TGTGCCAGCAGTTACGGACCGGGACAAAGCTCCTACGAGCAGTACTTC. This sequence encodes CASSYGPGQSSYEQYF.

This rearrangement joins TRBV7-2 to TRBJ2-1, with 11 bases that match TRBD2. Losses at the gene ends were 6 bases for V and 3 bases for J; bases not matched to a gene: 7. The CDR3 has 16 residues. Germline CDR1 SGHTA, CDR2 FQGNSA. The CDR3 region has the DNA TGTGCCAGCAGATTATCTGGACTAGCGGGCTACAATGAGCAGTTCTTC. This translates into CASRLSGLAGYNEQFF.

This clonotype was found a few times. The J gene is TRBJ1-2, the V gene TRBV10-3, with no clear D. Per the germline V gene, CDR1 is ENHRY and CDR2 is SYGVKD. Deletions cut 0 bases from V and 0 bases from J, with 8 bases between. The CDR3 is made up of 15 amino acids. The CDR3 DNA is TGTGCCATCAGTGAGTCCGGGCTGGCTAACTATGGCTACACCTTC. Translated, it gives CAISESGLANYGYTF.

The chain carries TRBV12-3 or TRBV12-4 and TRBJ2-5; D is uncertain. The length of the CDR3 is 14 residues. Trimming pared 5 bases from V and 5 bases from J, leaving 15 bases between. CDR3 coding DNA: TGTGCCAGCAGTCCCTCCTTAGGGTCGGAGACCCAGTACTTC. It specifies CASSPSLGSETQYF.

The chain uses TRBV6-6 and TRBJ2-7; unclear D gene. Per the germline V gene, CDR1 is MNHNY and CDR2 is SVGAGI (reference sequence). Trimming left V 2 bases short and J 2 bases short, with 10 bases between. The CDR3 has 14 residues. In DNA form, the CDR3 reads TGTGCCAGCAGTTACGCAGGAAGACCCTACGAGCAGTACTTC. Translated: CASSYAGRPYEQYF.

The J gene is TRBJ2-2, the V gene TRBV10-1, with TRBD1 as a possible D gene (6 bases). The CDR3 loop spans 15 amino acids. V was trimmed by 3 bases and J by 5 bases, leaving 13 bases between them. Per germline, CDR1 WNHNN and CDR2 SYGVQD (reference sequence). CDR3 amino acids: CASSEQGGRTGELFF. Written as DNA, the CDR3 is TGCGCCAGCAGTGAACAAGGGGGAAGAACCGGGGAGCTGTTTTTT.

The CDR3 nucleotides read TGCGCCAGCAGCCAAGATCCTCGGGGGGGCGCAAGGAGCAATCAGCCCCAGCATTTT. Residues: CASSQDPRGGARSNQPQHF. The chain employs TRBV4-1 and TRBJ1-5, with a tentative D call TRBD1 (6 bases). V lost 0 bases and J 1 base, leaving 19 bases between the germline ends. Looked up from germline, CDR1 is MGHRA and CDR2 is YSYEKL. The length of the CDR3 is 19 residues.

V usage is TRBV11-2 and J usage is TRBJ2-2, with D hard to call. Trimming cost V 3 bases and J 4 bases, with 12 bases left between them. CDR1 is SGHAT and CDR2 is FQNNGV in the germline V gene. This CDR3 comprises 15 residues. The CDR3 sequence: CASSFSRVGTGELFF. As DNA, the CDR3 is TGTGCCAGCAGCTTTAGTAGGGTGGGCACCGGGGAGCTGTTTTTT.

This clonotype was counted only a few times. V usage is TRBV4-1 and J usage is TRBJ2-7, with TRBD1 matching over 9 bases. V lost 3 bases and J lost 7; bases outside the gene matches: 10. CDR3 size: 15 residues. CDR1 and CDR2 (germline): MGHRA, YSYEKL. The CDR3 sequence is CASSQGQGLTLEQYF. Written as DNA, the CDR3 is TGCGCCAGCAGCCAGGGACAGGGACTTACGCTGGAGCAGTACTTC.

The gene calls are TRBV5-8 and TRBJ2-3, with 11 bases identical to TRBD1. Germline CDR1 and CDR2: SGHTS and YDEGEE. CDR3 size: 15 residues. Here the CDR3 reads CATGWDRGGTDTQYF. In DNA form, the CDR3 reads TGTGCAACCGGATGGGACAGGGGGGGCACAGATACGCAGTATTTT. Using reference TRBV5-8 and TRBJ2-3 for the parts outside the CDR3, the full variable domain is EAGVTQSPTHLIKTRGQQATLRCSPISGHTSVYWYQQALGLGLQFLLWYDEGEERNRGNFPPRFSGRQFPNYSSELNVNALELEDSALYLCATGWDRGGTDTQYFGPGTRLTVL.

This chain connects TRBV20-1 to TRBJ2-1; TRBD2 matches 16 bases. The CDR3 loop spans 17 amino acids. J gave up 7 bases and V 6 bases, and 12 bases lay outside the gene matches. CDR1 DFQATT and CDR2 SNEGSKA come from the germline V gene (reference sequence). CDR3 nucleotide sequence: TGCAGTGCCAATGATCTCGCGGGACTAGCGGGGGGGAATGAGCAGTTCTTC. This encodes CSANDLAGLAGGNEQFF.

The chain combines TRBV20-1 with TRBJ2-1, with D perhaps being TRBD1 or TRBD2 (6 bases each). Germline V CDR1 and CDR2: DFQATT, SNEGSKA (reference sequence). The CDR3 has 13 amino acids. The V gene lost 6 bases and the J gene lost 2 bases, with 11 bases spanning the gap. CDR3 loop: CSAPGAAYNEQFF. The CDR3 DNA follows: TGCAGTGCCCCGGGGGCCGCCTACAATGAGCAGTTCTTC.

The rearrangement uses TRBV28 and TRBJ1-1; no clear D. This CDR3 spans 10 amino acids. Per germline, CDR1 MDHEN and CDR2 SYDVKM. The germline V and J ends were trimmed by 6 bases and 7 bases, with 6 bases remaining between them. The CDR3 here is CASRLHEAFF. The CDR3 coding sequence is TGTGCCAGCAGACTACATGAAGCTTTCTTT.

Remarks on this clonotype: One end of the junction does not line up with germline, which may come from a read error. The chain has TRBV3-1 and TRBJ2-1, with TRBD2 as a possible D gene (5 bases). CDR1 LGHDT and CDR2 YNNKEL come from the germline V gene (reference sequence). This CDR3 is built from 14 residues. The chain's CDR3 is CACSQEGVAGEQFF. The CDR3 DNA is TGTGCCTGCAGCCAAGAAGGAGTGGCGGGTGAGCAGTTCTTC.

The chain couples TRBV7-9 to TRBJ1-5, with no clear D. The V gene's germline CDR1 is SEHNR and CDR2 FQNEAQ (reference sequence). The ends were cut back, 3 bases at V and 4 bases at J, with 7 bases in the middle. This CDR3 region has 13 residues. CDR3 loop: CASSFSWNQPQHF. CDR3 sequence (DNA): TGTGCCAGCAGCTTCAGTTGGAATCAGCCCCAGCATTTT. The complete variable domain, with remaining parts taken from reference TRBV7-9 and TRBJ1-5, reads DTGVSQNPRHKITKRGQNVTFRCDPISEHNRLYWYRQTLGQGPEFLTYFQNEAQLEKSRLLSDRFSAERPKGSFSTLEIQRTEQGDSAMYLCASSFSWNQPQHFGDGTRLSIL.

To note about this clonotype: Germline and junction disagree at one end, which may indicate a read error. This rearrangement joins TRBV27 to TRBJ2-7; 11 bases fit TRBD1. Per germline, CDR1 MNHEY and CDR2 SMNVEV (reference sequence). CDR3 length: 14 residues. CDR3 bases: TGTGCCAGCAGTCCGGGGACAGGGGGTTACGGGCAGTACTTC. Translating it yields CASSPGTGGYGQYF.

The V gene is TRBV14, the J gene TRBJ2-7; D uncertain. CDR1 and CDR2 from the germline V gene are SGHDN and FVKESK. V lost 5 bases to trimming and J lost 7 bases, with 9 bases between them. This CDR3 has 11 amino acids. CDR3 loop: CASSRRREQYF. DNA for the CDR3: TGTGCCAGCAGCAGACGCCGTGAGCAGTACTTC.

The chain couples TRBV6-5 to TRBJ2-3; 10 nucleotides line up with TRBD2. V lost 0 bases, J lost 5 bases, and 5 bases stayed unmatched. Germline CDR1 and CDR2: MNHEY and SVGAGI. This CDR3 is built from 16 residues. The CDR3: CASSYSSGRDQDTQYF. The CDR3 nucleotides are TGTGCCAGCAGTTACTCAAGCGGGAGGGACCAAGATACGCAGTATTTT.